These T cell receptor beta chains were read from a single sample in a study of cytomegalovirus exposure and HLA in healthy donors. Profiling relied on immunoSEQ multiplex PCR, and the TCRdb table lists in-frame clones only, not all of them. The sample lists some 130,000 clones, 80% occurring once. The specimen was PBMCs. These receptors all come from a man aged 40-49 years in good health and CMV-seronegative. Each CDR3 is given with its conserved first and last residue. Fields, in order: clone size, V gene, D gene, J gene, CDR3 protein, CDR3 DNA. The D gene is left open where the match is weak. Rows give clone size only sometimes, using once, few, many, or a class for an expanded clone.

NA	TRBV2	TRBD2	TRBJ2-1	CASSEQRGPLGEQFF	TGTGCCAGCAGTGAACAGCGGGGTCCGTTGGGAGAGCAGTTCTTC
NA	TRBV28	NA	TRBJ2-3	CASTGQGLSTDTQYF	TGTGCCAGCACTGGTCAGGGCCTCTCCACAGATACGCAGTATTTT
NA	TRBV6-1	TRBD1	TRBJ1-6	CATRDRLNSPLHF	TGTGCCACCCGGGACAGACTAAATTCACCCCTCCACTTT
NA	TRBV5-4	TRBD2	TRBJ2-3	CASSRRTSGSTDTQYF	TGTGCCAGCAGCCGACGGACTAGCGGGAGTACAGATACGCAGTATTTT
NA	TRBV7-2	NA	TRBJ2-5	CASSLGRGQETQYF	TGTGCCAGCAGCTTAGGCAGGGGCCAAGAGACCCAGTACTTC
NA	TRBV21-1	NA	TRBJ2-7	CARQTSGQGAREQYF	TGTGCCAGACAGACTAGCGGACAGGGGGCAAGGGAGCAGTACTTC
NA	TRBV4-1	NA	TRBJ2-1	CASSQDTAAGINNEQFF	TGCGCCAGCAGCCAAGACACAGCCGCGGGTATAAACAATGAGCAGTTCTTC
NA	TRBV2	NA	TRBJ2-1	CASSEWGGTPSYNEQFF	TGTGCCAGCAGTGAATGGGGGGGGACACCATCCTACAATGAGCAGTTCTTC
NA	TRBV7-9	TRBD2	TRBJ2-5	CASSKRGTSASFGETQYF	TGTGCCAGCAGCAAGAGGGGGACTAGCGCGTCCTTCGGGGAGACCCAGTACTTC
NA	TRBV11-2	NA	TRBJ2-1	CASSLDNASGNEQFF	TGTGCCAGCAGCTTAGATAACGCGAGCGGCAATGAGCAGTTCTTC
NA	TRBV30	NA	TRBJ2-5	CAWREGRETQYF	TGTGCCTGGAGGGAGGGGAGGGAGACCCAGTACTTC
NA	TRBV28	TRBD1	TRBJ1-2	CASSLRGRRGYTF	TGTGCCAGCAGCCTCAGGGGGCGGCGTGGCTACACCTTC
NA	TRBV6-1	TRBD1	TRBJ2-5	CASRQGAVETQYF	TGTGCCAGCAGGCAGGGGGCGGTTGAGACCCAGTACTTC
once	TRBV5-1	TRBD2	TRBJ2-7	CASRLAGSSEQYF	TGCGCCAGCAGACTAGCGGGGAGCTCCGAGCAGTACTTC
NA	TRBV6-6	TRBD1	TRBJ1-2	CASSRTDRGVSYGYTF	TGTGCCAGCAGTCGTACCGACAGGGGAGTGTCCTATGGCTACACCTTC
NA	TRBV7-3	TRBD2	TRBJ2-2	CASSSGLPTGELFF	TGTGCCAGCAGCTCGGGACTACCCACCGGGGAGCTGTTTTTT
once	TRBV28	TRBD1	TRBJ2-7	CASSQSGTAYEQYF	TGTGCCAGCAGCCAATCCGGGACAGCCTACGAGCAGTACTTC
once	TRBV6-5	TRBD1	TRBJ1-2	CASSQGTGGSYTF	TGTGCCAGCAGTCAGGGGACAGGAGGGAGCTACACCTTC
NA	TRBV5-4	TRBD1	TRBJ1-2	CASSPRTGGRWGYTF	TGTGCCAGCAGCCCCCGGACAGGCGGTCGCTGGGGCTACACCTTC